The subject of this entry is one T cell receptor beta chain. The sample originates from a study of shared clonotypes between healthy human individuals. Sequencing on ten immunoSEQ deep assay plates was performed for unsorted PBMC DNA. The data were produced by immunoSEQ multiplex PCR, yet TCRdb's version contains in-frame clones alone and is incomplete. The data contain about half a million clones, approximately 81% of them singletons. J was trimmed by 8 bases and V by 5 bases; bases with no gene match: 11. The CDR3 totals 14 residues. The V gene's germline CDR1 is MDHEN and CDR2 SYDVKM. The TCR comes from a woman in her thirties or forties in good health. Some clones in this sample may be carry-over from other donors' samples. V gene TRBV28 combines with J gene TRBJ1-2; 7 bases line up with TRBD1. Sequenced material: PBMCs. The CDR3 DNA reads TGTGCCAGCAGTGTGGTAAAGGGGGCTAGGGGCTACACCTTC. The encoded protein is CASSVVKGARGYTF.